The TCR beta chain under discussion was sequenced for a study of blood T cell repertoires in COVID-19. Study background: PBMCs, B-cell-depleted T cells, or T cells were the source of the cDNA or gDNA that made up the material.

In the original analysis: Amplified reference gene primers provided the basis for estimating nucleated cell counts. Sequenced by immunoSEQ multiplex PCR; TCRdb stores in-frame clones only, minus some. The DNA gave D and trimming, while V, J and clone size come from that table. This sample yields 110,000 to 150,000 clones, of which more than 75% are seen a single time; roughly 4.2% belongs to the top ten. Per germline, CDR1 SGHNT and CDR2 YYREEE (reference sequence). The CDR3 contains 15 residues. V was pared by 5 bases and J by 0 bases, with 4 bases of the junction left unmatched. The TCR was taken from a man aged 55 to 70 with acute or convalescent COVID-19. The genes are TRBV5-4 and TRBJ2-1, with 8 bases lining up with TRBD2. Input material: peripheral blood. The CDR3 coding sequence is TGTGCCAGCAGTATCGCGGGGGGCTCCTACAATGAGCAGTTCTTC. Translated: CASSIAGGSYNEQFF.